The 32 T cell receptor beta chains reported below all come from one sample, sequenced in a study of blood T cell repertoires in COVID-19. The method was immunoSEQ multiplex PCR; TCRdb's version includes in-frame clones alone and lacks a portion of them. The sample gives about 88,000 clones, around 91% of which show up once; 5% to 7% is in the top ten. The material sequenced was peripheral blood. The receptors come from a man between 18 and 35 years old with COVID-19, enrolled during active disease.

On this clone itself: A read error may account for a junction end that differs from germline. V and J are TRBV12-3 or TRBV12-4 and TRBJ2-1, with 10 positions matching TRBD2. The CDR3 sequence is 11 residues long. CDR3: CASSLAGVPFF. The CDR3 DNA follows: TGTGCCAGCAGTCTAGCGGGAGTCCCGTTCTTC.

The V gene is TRBV10-3, the J gene TRBJ2-5, with D perhaps TRBD2 (5 bases). V lost 2 bases and J lost 3, with 10 bases in between. Per germline, CDR1 ENHRY and CDR2 SYGVKD. There are 14 residues in the CDR3. CDR3 amino acids: CAISETSGKETQYF. CDR3 coding DNA: TGTGCCATCAGTGAGACCAGCGGAAAAGAGACCCAGTACTTC.

The chain links TRBV4-3 to TRBJ2-1; D unresolved. Trimming left V 0 bases short and J 2 bases short, with 5 bases between. The CDR3 has 14 residues. Germline CDR1 reads LGHNA; CDR2 reads YSLEER. CDR3: CASSQDRAYNEQFF. As DNA, the CDR3 is TGCGCCAGCAGCCAAGATCGGGCCTACAATGAGCAGTTCTTC.

The J gene is TRBJ2-1, the V gene TRBV9; 9 nucleotides align to TRBD2. The CDR3 runs to 15 residues. J was trimmed by 2 bases and V by 5 bases; bases with no gene match: 5. From germline, CDR1 is SGDLS and CDR2 YYNGEE. CDR3 DNA: TGTGCCAGCAGTGATCGCGGGGGGGCCTACAATGAGCAGTTCTTC. Translated: CASSDRGGAYNEQFF.

The rearrangement joins TRBV7-2 to TRBJ2-1; 7 bases match TRBD1. The V gene end was trimmed by 11 bases and the J gene end by 3 bases; junction bases not matched to a gene: 13. The V gene's germline CDR1 is SGHTA and CDR2 FQGNSA. The CDR3 length is 15 residues. CDR3 loop: CADTTGTAIYNEQFF. For the CDR3, the DNA is TGTGCCGACACCACGGGGACAGCCATCTACAATGAGCAGTTCTTC.

This chain uses TRBV28 with TRBJ1-2; no firm D call. Germline CDR1 MDHEN, CDR2 SYDVKM. The CDR3 runs 13 residues. The V and J ends lost 5 bases and 5 bases respectively, with 12 bases between them. As DNA, the CDR3 is TGTGCCAGCAGTGGGCTCTTAAGATATGGCTACACCTTC. Translated, it gives CASSGLLRYGYTF.

The chain has TRBV19 and TRBJ2-7; TRBD2 matches 7 bases. This CDR3 has 15 residues. Germline V gene lookup returns CDR1 LNHDA and CDR2 SQIVND (reference sequence). The trim removed 1 base at V and 0 bases at J, leaving 3 bases unmatched. CDR3 in DNA: TGTGCCAGTAGTATAGCTAGCGGACTCTCCTACGAGCAGTACTTC. Its translation: CASSIASGLSYEQYF.

This chain connects TRBV3-1 (or the pseudogene TRBV3-2) to TRBJ1-6; possibly TRBD1 for D (5 bases). The V and J ends lost 4 bases and 8 bases respectively, with 21 bases between them. Looked up from germline, CDR1 is LGHDT and CDR2 is YNNKEL (reference sequence). The CDR3 spans 17 residues. DNA for the CDR3: TGTGCCAGCAGCCGAGGCGCCGGGGGAGTTCAGCATTCACCCCTCCACTTT. Protein product: CASSRGAGGVQHSPLHF.

The chain employs TRBV5-6 and TRBJ2-7, with 9 bases aligning to TRBD2. Germline CDR1 is SGHDT and CDR2 is YYEEEE. The CDR3 has 14 residues. Unmatched junction bases numbered 3, after V lost 2 bases and J lost 3 bases. CDR3 bases: TGTGCCAGCAGCTTAGGGACTAGCCTCTACGAGCAGTACTTC. Translated, it gives CASSLGTSLYEQYF.

In nucleotides, the CDR3 is TGTGCCAGCAGCGGCCGGGACAGGACCTCTAACTATGGCTACACCTTC. It is translated as CASSGRDRTSNYGYTF. The chain is built from TRBV4-2 and TRBJ1-2, with TRBD1 matching 8 bases. Germline lookup yields CDR1 LGHNA and CDR2 YNFKEQ. The CDR3 covers 16 residues. J was trimmed by 0 bases and V by 5 bases; bases with no gene match: 8.

The V gene is TRBV11-2, the J gene TRBJ2-7, with D possibly TRBD1 on 6 matching bases. Per the germline V gene, CDR1 is SGHAT and CDR2 is FQNNGV. Trimming left V 3 bases short and J 5 bases short, with 14 bases between. This CDR3 region has 14 residues. This CDR3 is CASSFSHRVNEQYF. The CDR3 nucleotides read TGTGCCAGCAGCTTTTCCCACAGGGTGAACGAGCAGTACTTC.

The J gene is TRBJ2-7, the V gene TRBV6-2 or TRBV6-3; 11 positions agree with TRBD2. V lost 3 bases and J lost 12; bases outside the gene matches: 13. The CDR3 has 15 residues. Germline V gene data show CDR1 as MNHEY and CDR2 as SVGEGT. CDR3 DNA: TGTGCCAGCAGTTATTCGGGACTAGCGGTCGGACCCCGGTACTTC. Its protein is CASSYSGLAVGPRYF.

CDR3 coding DNA: TGTGCCACCAGTGATACAGGAGTGAGCACAGATACGCAGTATTTT. Residues: CATSDTGVSTDTQYF. The chain couples TRBV24-1 to TRBJ2-3; D is perhaps TRBD1 (5 bases). Per the germline V gene, CDR1 is KGHDR and CDR2 is SFDVKD. This CDR3 spans 15 amino acids. V shed 3 bases and J shed 0 bases, with 9 bases lying between them.

There are a few counts of this clone. The gene calls are TRBV5-6 and TRBJ2-7; 7 positions agree with TRBD2. CDR3 length: 14 residues. The V and J ends lost 0 bases and 6 bases, in that order; junction bases with no gene match: 6. Per germline, CDR1 SGHDT and CDR2 YYEEEE. The CDR3 DNA follows: TGTGCCAGCAGCTTGGGCCCCGGGGGGTCCGAGCAGTACTTC. Translated: CASSLGPGGSEQYF.

The rearrangement uses TRBV28 and TRBJ2-6, with D tentatively TRBD2 (5 bases). This CDR3 spans 14 amino acids. V shed 7 bases and J shed 3 bases, with 10 bases lying between them. Looked up from germline, CDR1 is MDHEN and CDR2 is SYDVKM. CDR3 region: CASKGAIGANVLTF. The CDR3 DNA sequence: TGTGCCAGCAAGGGAGCCATTGGGGCCAACGTCCTGACTTTC.

V gene TRBV7-6 combines with J gene TRBJ2-2; tentative D call: TRBD1 (5 bases). The V end was cut by 10 bases, the J end by 3 bases, with 12 bases between. The germline gives CDR1 SGHVS, CDR2 FNYEAQ. The CDR3 runs 13 residues. CDR3 amino acids: CAIVRGDTGELFF. The CDR3 coding sequence is TGTGCCATCGTAAGGGGCGACACCGGGGAGCTGTTTTTT. Based on the CDR3 plus reference TRBV7-6 and TRBJ2-2, the full variable domain is GAGVSQSPRYKVTKRGQDVALRCDPISGHVSLYWYRQALGQGPEFLTYFNYEAQQDKSGLPNDRFSAERPEGSISTLTIQRTEQRDSAMYRCAIVRGDTGELFFGEGSRLTVL.

The chain is built from TRBV6-4 and TRBJ2-3; a weak D match, TRBD2 (6 bases). With 3 bases removed from V and 2 bases from J, the gap between germline ends came to 12 bases. The CDR3 sequence is 15 residues long. CDR1 and CDR2 from the germline V gene are MRHNA and SNTAGT. The CDR3 loop reads CASSEGAGITDTQYF. In DNA form, the CDR3 reads TGTGCCAGCAGTGAAGGGGCGGGAATCACAGATACGCAGTATTTT.

The CDR3 spells CASSYSLLADSLSSYEQYF. Written as DNA, the CDR3 is TGTGCCAGCAGTTACTCTTTGCTAGCGGATTCCCTGAGCTCCTACGAGCAGTACTTC. V and J are TRBV6-2 or TRBV6-3 and TRBJ2-7; 7 bases agree with TRBD2. This CDR3 is 19 amino acids long. CDR1 and CDR2 (germline): MNHEY, SVGEGT. Germline trimming cut 0 bases from V and 0 bases from J; bases unmatched to any gene: 14.

The chain joins TRBV7-2 to TRBJ1-1, with D possibly TRBD1 on 6 matching bases. CDR1 is SGHTA, CDR2 FQGNSA, per germline. The CDR3 is 15 amino acids. V lost 2 bases to trimming and J lost 4 bases, with 14 bases between them. The DNA for the CDR3 is TGTGCCAGCAGCTTATCTACAGGGTATGTCACTGAAGCTTTCTTT. This sequence encodes CASSLSTGYVTEAFF.

The CDR3 sequence is CASSPWGQGALETQYF. DNA of the CDR3: TGTGCCAGCAGTCCCTGGGGACAGGGGGCATTGGAGACCCAGTACTTC. This sequence joins TRBV27 and TRBJ2-5, with TRBD1 matching over 12 bases. Germline loops: CDR1 MNHEY, CDR2 SMNVEV (reference sequence). The CDR3 is 16 amino acids. After removal of 5 bases from V and 5 bases from J, the junction contained 9 bases not matched to a gene.

The rearrangement links TRBV28 to TRBJ1-6; D ambiguous. The V gene lost 3 bases and the J gene lost 5 bases, with 8 bases spanning the gap. Germline CDR1 is MDHEN and CDR2 is SYDVKM. The CDR3 runs to 14 residues. The CDR3 DNA reads as TGTGCCAGCAGTTTCGAACGGGATAATTCACCCCTCCACTTT. As protein: CASSFERDNSPLHF.

CDR3 DNA sequence: TGTGCCAGCAGCATGACCGGACTGTTAAATCAGCCCCAGCATTTT. The encoded protein is CASSMTGLLNQPQHF. The chain is built from TRBV7-2 and TRBJ1-5; D is unresolved. The V gene lost 5 bases and the J gene lost 4 bases, with 15 bases spanning the gap. The CDR3 has 15 residues. Germline assignment: CDR1 SGHTA and CDR2 FQGNSA.

The rearrangement joins TRBV6-2 or TRBV6-3 to TRBJ2-7; 8 bases map to TRBD2. The trim removed 4 bases at V and 4 bases at J, leaving 15 bases unmatched. Germline V CDR1 and CDR2: MNHEY, SVGEGT. The CDR3 consists of 17 residues. CDR3 nucleotides: TGTGCCAGCAGTTGGGAAGCCTCCGGACTAGCTATTTACGAGCAGTACTTC. Its translation is CASSWEASGLAIYEQYF.

The gene calls are TRBV2 and TRBJ2-7; no clear D gene. Germline loops: CDR1 SNHLY, CDR2 FYNNEI. V was trimmed by 6 bases and J by 2 bases, leaving 11 bases between them. The CDR3 has 13 amino acids. CDR3 in DNA: TGTGCCAGCAGAAGCGACGGTCCCTACGAGCAGTACTTC. Amino acid sequence: CASRSDGPYEQYF.

The chain has TRBV9 and TRBJ2-3; maybe TRBD2 (5 bases). With 4 bases removed from V and 0 bases from J, the gap between germline ends came to 9 bases. This CDR3 has 14 amino acids. Germline assignment: CDR1 SGDLS and CDR2 YYNGEE. DNA for the CDR3: TGTGCCAGCAGCTTTGGCGGGAGCACAGATACGCAGTATTTT. Translated: CASSFGGSTDTQYF. The entire variable domain, with the rest obtained from reference TRBV9 and TRBJ2-3, is as follows: DSGVTQTPKHLITATGQRVTLRCSPRSGDLSVYWYQQSLDQGLQFLIQYYNGEERAKGNILERFSAQQFPDLHSELNLSSLELGDSALYFCASSFGGSTDTQYFGPGTRLTVL.

As for this clone: Germline is not matched at one junction end, which may reflect a read error. The rearrangement uses TRBV28 and TRBJ1-4; D unresolved. Germline CDR1 is MDHEN and CDR2 is SYDVKM. The CDR3 is 11 amino acids. The CDR3 region is CASRIRGKLLF. CDR3 in DNA: TGTGCCAGCAGAATCCGGGGTAAACTGCTTTTT.

J is TRBJ1-2 and V is TRBV9, with D possibly being TRBD1 (5 bases). V shed 0 bases and J shed 7 bases, with 13 bases lying between them. Germline V gives CDR1 SGDLS, CDR2 YYNGEE. This CDR3 is 14 amino acids long. The CDR3, as DNA: TGTGCCAGCAGCGTAGCTGGGGGAGCGGGTGGCTACACCTTC. Translated: CASSVAGGAGGYTF.

V usage is TRBV5-6 and J usage is TRBJ2-7, with a tentative D call TRBD2 (5 bases). Looked up from germline, CDR1 is SGHDT and CDR2 is YYEEEE. This CDR3 spans 13 amino acids. The V end was cut by 1 base, the J end by 4 bases, with 9 bases between. The CDR3 is CASSLRRVYEQYF. The CDR3 bases are TGTGCCAGCAGCTTGCGGCGGGTGTACGAGCAGTACTTC.

This clone was counted between two and nine times. The rearrangement uses TRBV28 and TRBJ2-7; 7 bases align to TRBD1. Unmatched junction bases numbered 1, after V lost 5 bases and J lost 0 bases. This CDR3 region has 13 residues. The germline V gene has CDR1 MDHEN and CDR2 SYDVKM. CDR3 DNA sequence: TGTGCCAGCAGTCGACAGGGCTCCTACGAGCAGTACTTC. It translates to CASSRQGSYEQYF.

This chain uses TRBV10-3 with TRBJ2-5; 8 positions agree with TRBD1. With 3 bases clipped from V and 1 base from J, the junction kept 7 bases outside the gene matches. Germline V CDR1 and CDR2: ENHRY, SYGVKD. The length of the CDR3 is 16 residues. The CDR3 DNA reads TGTGCCATCAGTGATTCGCGACAGGGGTTCCAAGAGACCCAGTACTTC. It specifies CAISDSRQGFQETQYF.

The genes are TRBV7-9 and TRBJ2-3, with 11 bases identical to TRBD2. This CDR3 contains 18 residues. The V and J ends lost 3 bases and 5 bases, in that order; junction bases with no gene match: 13. The germline V gene encodes CDR1 SEHNR and CDR2 FQNEAQ (reference sequence). This chain's CDR3 is CASSLPLLAGVYVDTQYF. In DNA, the CDR3 is TGTGCCAGCAGCTTGCCACTACTAGCGGGAGTGTATGTAGATACGCAGTATTTT.

The V gene is TRBV24-1, the J gene TRBJ2-1; 11 nucleotides align to TRBD1. This CDR3 is built from 17 residues. CDR1 is KGHDR, CDR2 SFDVKD, per germline. Trimming at V came to 1 base and at J to 6 bases, leaving 7 bases not matched to a gene. DNA of the CDR3: TGTGCCACCAGTGATTTACCTCGGACAGGGGGCCCCAATGAGCAGTTCTTC. This codes for CATSDLPRTGGPNEQFF.